The 16 T cell receptor beta chains in this list originate from one sample, sequenced in a study of response to subunit inactivated influenza vaccine. TCRdb fed the RT-PCR reads into MiXCR, producing one record per CDR3 protein. Among roughly 700,000 distinct CDR3 sequences listed, approximately 14% were seen once. Source: PBMCs from blood, taken roughly 2 weeks before vaccination. Receptors were obtained from a man between 50 and 59 years old who received an inactivated influenza vaccine.

The chain recombines TRBV29-1 with TRBJ2-1; 8 positions match TRBD1. The CDR3 spans 13 residues. Germline lookup yields CDR1 SQVTM and CDR2 ANQGSEA. V was clipped by 4 bases and J by 5 bases; unmatched bases: 4. The DNA for the CDR3 is TGCAGCGTTGGGCAGGGGGCGGACAATGAGCAGTTCTTC. It is translated as CSVGQGADNEQFF.

The chain links TRBV29-1 to TRBJ2-3; possible D gene TRBD2, 6 bases. This CDR3 has 12 residues. Germline V gene sequence: CDR1 SQVTM, CDR2 ANQGSEA. V was trimmed by 6 bases and J by 4 bases, leaving 11 bases between them. The CDR3 DNA is TGCAGCGTGAGACTAGTGGCAGATACGCAGTATTTT. Amino acids: CSVRLVADTQYF.

The chain links TRBV2 to TRBJ1-2; possibly TRBD1 for D (6 bases). The CDR3 consists of 14 residues. Germline CDR1 reads SNHLY; CDR2 reads FYNNEI. Trimming took 6 bases from V and 2 from J, leaving 13 bases between them. The DNA for the CDR3 is TGTGCCAGCAGGGAGGGGGGCTTGAACTATGGCTACACCTTC. Protein product: CASREGGLNYGYTF.

Only a few counts were recorded for this clonotype. This rearrangement joins TRBV27 to TRBJ2-7; 10 bases fit TRBD2. The CDR3 loop spans 16 amino acids. V lost 6 bases, J lost 2 bases, and 10 bases stayed unmatched. Germline CDR1 MNHEY, CDR2 SMNVEV (reference sequence). The CDR3 spells CASSRAPSGGTYEQYF. The DNA for the CDR3 is TGTGCCAGCAGCCGTGCCCCTAGCGGGGGTACCTACGAGCAGTACTTC.

This clonotype was counted a few times. The chain has TRBV28 and TRBJ2-5; 10 nucleotides line up with TRBD2. Germline-derived CDR1 and CDR2 are MDHEN and SYDVKM. The CDR3 is 16 residues long. The ends lost 7 bases at V and 4 bases at J; junction bases unmatched: 12. CDR3 amino acids: CASNTGTSVYRETQYF. DNA for the CDR3: TGTGCCAGCAATACCGGGACTAGCGTTTACAGAGAGACCCAGTACTTC.

This rearrangement joins TRBV10-3 to TRBJ2-5; D may match TRBD1 or TRBD2 (5 bases each). Germline CDR1 ENHRY, CDR2 SYGVKD. Trimming cost V 4 bases and J 4 bases, with 13 bases left between them. The CDR3 contains 14 residues. This CDR3 is CAISVGSGAETQYF. The CDR3 DNA reads as TGTGCCATCAGTGTGGGGAGTGGGGCAGAGACCCAGTACTTC.

The table lists this clonotype with a few counts. This chain links TRBV18 with TRBJ2-7, with D perhaps being TRBD1 or TRBD2 (5 bases each). The CDR3 is made up of 15 amino acids. Trimming removed 3 bases from V and 1 base from J, with 13 bases in between. Per the germline V gene, CDR1 is KGHSH and CDR2 is LQKENI. The CDR3 DNA is TGTGCCAGCTCACCGGGGGTTGTCCGTTCCTACGAGCAGTACTTC. Its translation: CASSPGVVRSYEQYF.

This clonotype has at least ten counts. This rearrangement joins TRBV4-3 to TRBJ2-1; 7 positions agree with TRBD1. With 0 bases clipped from V and 3 bases from J, the junction kept 8 bases outside the gene matches. The germline CDR1 and CDR2 sequences are LGHNA and YSLEER. The CDR3 is 17 amino acids. This CDR3 reads CASSQERDDRVYNEQFF. CDR3 DNA: TGCGCCAGCAGCCAAGAAAGAGATGACAGGGTCTACAATGAGCAGTTCTTC.

This clonotype was counted ten times or more. This rearrangement joins TRBV6-6 to TRBJ1-3, with D unresolved. The CDR3 is 11 residues long. V lost 10 bases and J 4 bases, leaving 8 bases between the germline ends. CDR1 is MNHNY and CDR2 is SVGAGI in the germline V gene (reference sequence). The CDR3 loop reads CATGRGNTIYF. DNA of the CDR3: TGTGCCACCGGACGAGGAAACACCATATATTTT.

This clonotype was observed a few times. The genes are TRBV2 and TRBJ1-5, with 9 bases aligning to TRBD1. This CDR3 comprises 17 residues. Per the germline V gene, CDR1 is SNHLY and CDR2 is FYNNEI. V shed 5 bases, J shed 0 bases, and the junction held 8 bases outside the gene matches. The CDR3 region has the DNA TGTGCCAGCAGTAACCGCGACAGGGGGTTTAGCAATCAGCCCCAGCATTTT. Its protein product is CASSNRDRGFSNQPQHF.

This clonotype came up a few times. V usage is TRBV3-1 and J usage is TRBJ1-6; D is possibly TRBD1 (5 bases). The CDR3 consists of 18 residues. The ends were cut back, 0 bases at V and 0 bases at J, with 12 bases in the middle. CDR1 is LGHDT, CDR2 YNNKEL, per germline (reference sequence). In DNA form, the CDR3 reads TGTGCCAGCAGCCAAGATTTATCCAGGGACTCCTATAATTCACCCCTCCACTTT. This gives the protein CASSQDLSRDSYNSPLHF.

This clonotype was counted only a few times. The V and J genes are TRBV24-1 and TRBJ2-1; D not certain. This CDR3 comprises 12 residues. V lost 7 bases and J lost 7, with 10 bases in between. Germline V gene data show CDR1 as KGHDR and CDR2 as SFDVKD. The CDR3 DNA sequence: TGTGCCACCAGCTTGAGTGGAAATGAGCAGTTCTTC. It encodes CATSLSGNEQFF.

The table lists this clonotype with a few counts. This chain links TRBV20-1 with TRBJ2-1, with D perhaps matching TRBD2 (5 bases). The germline V and J ends were trimmed by 1 base and 6 bases, with 22 bases remaining between them. The V gene's germline CDR1 is DFQATT and CDR2 SNEGSKA (reference sequence). The CDR3 extends over 17 amino acids. Here the CDR3 reads CSARGTGNNSRFNEQFF. CDR3 nucleotides: TGCAGTGCTAGAGGCACCGGGAATAACTCGAGGTTCAATGAGCAGTTCTTC.

Only a few counts were recorded for this clonotype. The chain uses TRBV4-1 and TRBJ2-7; 8 bases line up with TRBD2. The length of the CDR3 is 15 residues. The ends lost 4 bases at V and 2 bases at J; junction bases unmatched: 7. Per the germline V gene, CDR1 is MGHRA and CDR2 is YSYEKL. The CDR3, as DNA: TGCGCCAGCAGCCTGGCGAGCGGGGGAACCTACGAGCAGTACTTC. Encoded protein: CASSLASGGTYEQYF.

The table lists this clonotype with a few counts. The chain combines TRBV2 with TRBJ1-5; D is undetermined. The ends were cut back, 8 bases at V and 0 bases at J, with 23 bases in the middle. This CDR3 contains 18 residues. CDR1 is SNHLY, CDR2 FYNNEI, per germline. This chain's CDR3 is CASSLRGGFYVSNQPQHF. In DNA form, the CDR3 reads TGTGCCAGCTCCCTTAGAGGAGGGTTTTACGTTAGCAATCAGCCCCAGCATTTT.

CDR3 region: CASSRGTGESPLHF. The CDR3 nucleotides read TGTGCCAGCAGCAGAGGGACAGGGGAGTCACCCCTCCACTTT. This rearrangement joins TRBV11-2 to TRBJ1-6; 10 bases are a match to TRBD1. The ends lost 5 bases at V and 10 bases at J; junction bases unmatched: 5. This CDR3 region has 14 residues. Germline CDR1 is SGHAT and CDR2 is FQNNGV. Drawing the rest from reference TRBV11-2 and TRBJ1-6, the complete variable domain is EAGVAQSPRYKIIEKRQSVAFWCNPISGHATLYWYQQILGQGPKLLIQFQNNGVVDDSQLPKDRFSAERLKGVDSTLKIQPAKLEDSAVYLCASSRGTGESPLHFGNGTRLTVT.